The following is a T cell receptor beta chain sequence with its context. The antigen is undetermined. This sample was taken from a study of OX40 agonist ivuxolimab in advanced cancers. Here immunoSEQ multiplex PCR was the method, and the copy in TCRdb shows in-frame clones only, minus some. Found here are roughly 60,000 clones, nearly 85% of them singletons; the top ten hold around 2.1%. Study-level results: Patients with a partial response at 0.1-3.0 mg/kg had among the lowest clonal expansion. Some patients who did not respond also had low normalized T-cell clonal expansion.

This TCR was sampled from an adult with an advanced solid tumor such as melanoma, head and neck, liver or kidney cancer. Sample: CD4+ or CD8+ T cells sorted from blood, taken in a trial of the OX40 agonist ivuxolimab.

CDR3 loop: CASSEDSWSNQPQHF. The CDR3 coding sequence is TGTGCCAGCAGTGAAGACTCTTGGTCAAATCAGCCCCAGCATTTT. V gene TRBV6-1 combines with J gene TRBJ1-5, with no clear D. Germline values: CDR1 MNHNS, CDR2 SASEGT. The CDR3 has 15 amino acids. Trimming left V 1 base short and J 4 bases short, with 11 bases between.